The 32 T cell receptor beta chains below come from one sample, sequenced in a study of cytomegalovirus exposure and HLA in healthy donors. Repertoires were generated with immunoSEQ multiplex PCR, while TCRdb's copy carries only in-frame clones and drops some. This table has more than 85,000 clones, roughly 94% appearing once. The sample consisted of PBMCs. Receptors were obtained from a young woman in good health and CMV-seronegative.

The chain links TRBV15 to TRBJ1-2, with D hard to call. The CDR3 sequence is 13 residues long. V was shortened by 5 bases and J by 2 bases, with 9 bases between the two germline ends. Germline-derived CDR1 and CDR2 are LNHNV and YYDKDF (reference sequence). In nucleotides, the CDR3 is TGTGCCACCAGCGTCCGGTTAAACTATGGCTACACCTTC. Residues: CATSVRLNYGYTF.

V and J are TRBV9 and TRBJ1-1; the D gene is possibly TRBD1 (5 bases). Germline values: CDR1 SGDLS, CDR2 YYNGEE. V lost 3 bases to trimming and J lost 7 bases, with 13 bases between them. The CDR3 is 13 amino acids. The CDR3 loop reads CASSALGGLEAFF. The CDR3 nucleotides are TGTGCCAGCAGCGCCCTTGGGGGACTTGAAGCTTTCTTT.

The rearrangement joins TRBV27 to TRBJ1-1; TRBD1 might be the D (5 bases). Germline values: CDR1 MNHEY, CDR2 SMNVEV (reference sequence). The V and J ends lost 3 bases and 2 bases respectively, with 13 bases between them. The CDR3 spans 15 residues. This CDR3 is CASSFFRATNTEAFF. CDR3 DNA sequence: TGTGCCAGCAGTTTTTTCAGGGCCACAAACACTGAAGCTTTCTTT.

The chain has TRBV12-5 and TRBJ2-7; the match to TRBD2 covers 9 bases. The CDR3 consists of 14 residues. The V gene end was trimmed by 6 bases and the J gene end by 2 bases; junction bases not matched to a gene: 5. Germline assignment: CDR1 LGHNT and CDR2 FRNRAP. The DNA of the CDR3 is TGTGCTAGTGGGTCCAGCGGGGGGACCTACGAGCAGTACTTC. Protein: CASGSSGGTYEQYF.

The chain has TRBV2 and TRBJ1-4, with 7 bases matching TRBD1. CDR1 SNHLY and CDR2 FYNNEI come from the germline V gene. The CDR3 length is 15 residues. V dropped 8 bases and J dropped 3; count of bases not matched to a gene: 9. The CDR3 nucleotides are TGTGCCAGCCACAGGGGAGGCTCGGCTAATGAAAAACTGTTTTTT. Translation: CASHRGGSANEKLFF.

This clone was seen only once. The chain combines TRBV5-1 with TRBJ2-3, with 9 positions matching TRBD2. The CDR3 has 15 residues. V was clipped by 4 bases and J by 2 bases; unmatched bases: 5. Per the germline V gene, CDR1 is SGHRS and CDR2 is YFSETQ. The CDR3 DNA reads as TGCGCCAGCAGCGCCAGCGGGGGGAACACAGATACGCAGTATTTT. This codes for CASSASGGNTDTQYF.

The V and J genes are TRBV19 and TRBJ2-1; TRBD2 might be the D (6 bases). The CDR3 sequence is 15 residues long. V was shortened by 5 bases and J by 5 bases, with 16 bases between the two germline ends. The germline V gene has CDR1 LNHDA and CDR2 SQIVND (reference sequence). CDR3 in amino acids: CASSLGSGPNNEQFF. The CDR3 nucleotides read TGTGCCAGTAGTCTGGGCAGCGGGCCTAACAATGAGCAGTTCTTC.

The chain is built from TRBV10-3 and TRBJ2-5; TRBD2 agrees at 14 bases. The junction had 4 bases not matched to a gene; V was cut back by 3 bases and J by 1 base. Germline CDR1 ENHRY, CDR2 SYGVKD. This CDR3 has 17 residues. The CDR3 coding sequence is TGTGCCATCAGTGACGGACTAGCGGGAGGTATCCAAGAGACCCAGTACTTC. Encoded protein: CAISDGLAGGIQETQYF.

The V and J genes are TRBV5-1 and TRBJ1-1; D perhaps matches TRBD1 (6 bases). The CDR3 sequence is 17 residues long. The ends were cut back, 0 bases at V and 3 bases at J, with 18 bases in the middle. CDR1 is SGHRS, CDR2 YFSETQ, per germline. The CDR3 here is CASSLDREIRPDTEAFF. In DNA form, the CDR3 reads TGCGCCAGCAGCTTGGACAGGGAGATAAGGCCGGACACTGAAGCTTTCTTT.

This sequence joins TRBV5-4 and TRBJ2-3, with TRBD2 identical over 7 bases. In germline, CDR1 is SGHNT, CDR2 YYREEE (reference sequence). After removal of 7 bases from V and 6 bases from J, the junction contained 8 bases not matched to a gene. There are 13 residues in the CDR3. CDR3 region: CASSLAGEDTQYF. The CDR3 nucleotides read TGTGCCAGCTCCCTCGCGGGGGAGGATACGCAGTATTTT.

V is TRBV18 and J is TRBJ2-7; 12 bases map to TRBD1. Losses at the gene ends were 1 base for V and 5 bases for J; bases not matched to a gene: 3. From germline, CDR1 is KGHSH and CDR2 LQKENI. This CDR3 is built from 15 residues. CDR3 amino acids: CASSPQGQGANEQYF. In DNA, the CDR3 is TGTGCCAGCTCACCACAGGGACAGGGGGCTAACGAGCAGTACTTC.

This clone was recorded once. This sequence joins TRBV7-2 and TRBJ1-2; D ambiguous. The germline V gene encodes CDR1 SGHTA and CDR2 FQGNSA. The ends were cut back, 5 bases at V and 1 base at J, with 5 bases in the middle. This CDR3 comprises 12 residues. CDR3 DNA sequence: TGTGCCAGCAGCCACATTAACTATGGCTACACCTTC. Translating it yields CASSHINYGYTF.

The CDR3 sequence is CAWSSYSGNTIYF. The CDR3 nucleotides are TGTGCCTGGAGCTCGTACTCTGGAAACACCATATATTTT. The chain links TRBV30 to TRBJ1-3; D is unresolved. The germline V gene encodes CDR1 GTSNPN and CDR2 SVGIG (reference sequence). Between the trimmed V and J ends, which lost 3 bases and 0 bases, there was a span of 6 bases. CDR3 length: 13 residues.

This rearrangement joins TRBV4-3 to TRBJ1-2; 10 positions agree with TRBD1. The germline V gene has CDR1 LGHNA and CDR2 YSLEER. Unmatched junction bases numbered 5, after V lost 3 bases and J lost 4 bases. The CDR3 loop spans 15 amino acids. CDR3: CASSQTGGASYGYTF. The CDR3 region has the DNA TGCGCCAGCAGCCAGACAGGGGGCGCAAGCTATGGCTACACCTTC.

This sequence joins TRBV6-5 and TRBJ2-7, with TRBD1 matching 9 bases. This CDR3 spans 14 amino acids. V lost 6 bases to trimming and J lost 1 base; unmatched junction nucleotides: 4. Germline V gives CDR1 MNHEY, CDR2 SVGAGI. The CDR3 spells CASRVDRGSYEQYF. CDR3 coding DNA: TGTGCCAGCAGGGTAGACAGGGGGTCCTACGAGCAGTACTTC.

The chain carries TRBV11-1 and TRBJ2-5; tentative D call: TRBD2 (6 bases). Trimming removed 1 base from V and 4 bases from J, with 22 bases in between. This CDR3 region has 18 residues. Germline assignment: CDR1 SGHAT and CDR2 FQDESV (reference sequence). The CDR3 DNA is TGTGCCAGCAGCTTAGAAGGAGGGAGGCGGGACTCTATAGAGACCCAGTACTTC. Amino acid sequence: CASSLEGGRRDSIETQYF.

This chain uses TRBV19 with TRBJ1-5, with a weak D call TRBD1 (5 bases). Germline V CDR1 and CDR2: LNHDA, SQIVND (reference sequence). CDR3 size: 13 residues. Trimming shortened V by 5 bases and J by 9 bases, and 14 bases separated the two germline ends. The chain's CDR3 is CASSPPRVGPQHF. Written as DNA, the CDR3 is TGTGCCAGTAGTCCCCCCAGGGTGGGGCCCCAGCATTTT. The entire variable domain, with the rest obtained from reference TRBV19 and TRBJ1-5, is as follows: DGGITQSPKYLFRKEGQNVTLSCEQNLNHDAMYWYRQDPGQGLRLIYYSQIVNDFQKGDIAEGYSVSREKKESFPLTVTSAQKNPTAFYLCASSPPRVGPQHFGDGTRLSIL.

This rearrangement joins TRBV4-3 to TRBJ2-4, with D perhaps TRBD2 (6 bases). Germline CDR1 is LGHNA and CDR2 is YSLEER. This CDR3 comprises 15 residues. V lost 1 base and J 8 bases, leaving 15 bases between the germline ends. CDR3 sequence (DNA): TGCGCCAGCAGCCAAGTGGTTGGATCGGGGGACATTCAGTACTTC. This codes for CASSQVVGSGDIQYF.

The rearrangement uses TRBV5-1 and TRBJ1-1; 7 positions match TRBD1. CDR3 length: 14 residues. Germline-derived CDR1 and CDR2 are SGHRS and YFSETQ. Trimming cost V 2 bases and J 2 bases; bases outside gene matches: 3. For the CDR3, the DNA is TGCGCCAGCAGCTTAGACAGGGTTAACACTGAAGCTTTCTTT. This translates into CASSLDRVNTEAFF.

CDR3: CASSPTTGKLFF. In DNA form, the CDR3 reads TGTGCCAGCAGCCCGACGACAGGAAAACTGTTTTTT. J is TRBJ1-4 and V is TRBV7-9; D perhaps matches TRBD1 (6 bases). This CDR3 region has 12 residues. Per germline, CDR1 SEHNR and CDR2 FQNEAQ (reference sequence). Trimming stripped 5 bases from V and 10 bases from J, with 11 bases between. The variable domain in full, with the rest retrieved from reference TRBV7-9 and TRBJ1-4, is DTGVSQNPRHKITKRGQNVTFRCDPISEHNRLYWYRQTLGQGPEFLTYFQNEAQLEKSRLLSDRFSAERPKGSFSTLEIQRTEQGDSAMYLCASSPTTGKLFFGSGTQLSVL.

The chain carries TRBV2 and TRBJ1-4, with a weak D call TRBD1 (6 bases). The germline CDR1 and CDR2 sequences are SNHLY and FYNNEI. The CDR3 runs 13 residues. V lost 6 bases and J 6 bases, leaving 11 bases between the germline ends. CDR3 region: CASRRQGHEKLFF. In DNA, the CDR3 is TGTGCCAGCAGGCGTCAGGGGCATGAAAAACTGTTTTTT.

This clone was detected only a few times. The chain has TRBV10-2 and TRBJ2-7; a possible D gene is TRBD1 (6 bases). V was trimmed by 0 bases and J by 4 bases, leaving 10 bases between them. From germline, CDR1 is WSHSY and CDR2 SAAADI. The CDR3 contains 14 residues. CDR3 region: CASSESWGPYEQYF. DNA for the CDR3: TGCGCCAGCAGTGAGTCGTGGGGGCCTTACGAGCAGTACTTC.

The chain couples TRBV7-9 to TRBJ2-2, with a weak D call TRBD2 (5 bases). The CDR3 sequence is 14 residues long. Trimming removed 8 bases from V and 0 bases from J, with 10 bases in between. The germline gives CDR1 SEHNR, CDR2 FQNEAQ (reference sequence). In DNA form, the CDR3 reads TGTGCCAGCTTGGCGGGCACGAACACCGGGGAGCTGTTTTTT. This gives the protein CASLAGTNTGELFF.

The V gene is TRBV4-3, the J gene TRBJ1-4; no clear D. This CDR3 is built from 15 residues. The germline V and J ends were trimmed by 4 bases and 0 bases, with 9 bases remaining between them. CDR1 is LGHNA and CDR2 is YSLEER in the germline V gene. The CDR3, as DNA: TGCGCCAGCAGCCCTTCAACTGCAACTAATGAAAAACTGTTTTTT. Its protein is CASSPSTATNEKLFF.

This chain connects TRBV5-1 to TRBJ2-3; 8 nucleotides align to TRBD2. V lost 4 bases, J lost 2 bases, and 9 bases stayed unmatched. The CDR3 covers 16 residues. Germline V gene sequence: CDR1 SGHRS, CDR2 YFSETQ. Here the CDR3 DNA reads TGCGCCAGCAGCGGAAGCGGGGGCTCATTCACAGATACGCAGTATTTT. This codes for CASSGSGGSFTDTQYF.

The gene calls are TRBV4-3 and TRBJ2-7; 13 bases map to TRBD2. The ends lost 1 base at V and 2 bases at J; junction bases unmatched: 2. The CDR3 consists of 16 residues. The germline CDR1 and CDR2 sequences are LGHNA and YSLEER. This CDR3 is CASSQGGTSGAYEQYF. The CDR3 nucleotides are TGCGCCAGCAGCCAAGGAGGGACTAGCGGGGCCTACGAGCAGTACTTC.

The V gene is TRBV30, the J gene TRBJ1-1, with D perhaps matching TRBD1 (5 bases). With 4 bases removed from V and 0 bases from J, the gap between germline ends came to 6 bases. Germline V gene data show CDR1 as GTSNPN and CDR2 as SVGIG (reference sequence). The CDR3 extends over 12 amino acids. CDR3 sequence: CAWKTVNTEAFF. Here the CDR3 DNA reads TGTGCCTGGAAGACAGTGAACACTGAAGCTTTCTTT.

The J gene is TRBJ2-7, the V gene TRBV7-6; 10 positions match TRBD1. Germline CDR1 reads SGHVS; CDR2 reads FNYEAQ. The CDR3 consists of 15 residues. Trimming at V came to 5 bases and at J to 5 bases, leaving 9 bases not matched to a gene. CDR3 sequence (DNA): TGTGCCAGCAGCCAAACCCCCGGGACAGGGGACGAGCAGTACTTC. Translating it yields CASSQTPGTGDEQYF.

DNA for the CDR3: TGTGCCAGCAGCTCAAGTTTGAGCCTAAACACAGATACGCAGTATTTT. This sequence encodes CASSSSLSLNTDTQYF. The genes are TRBV7-3 and TRBJ2-3; no reliable D call. Trimming took 4 bases from V and 2 from J, leaving 16 bases between them. Looked up from germline, CDR1 is SGHTA and CDR2 is FQGTGA. There are 16 residues in the CDR3.

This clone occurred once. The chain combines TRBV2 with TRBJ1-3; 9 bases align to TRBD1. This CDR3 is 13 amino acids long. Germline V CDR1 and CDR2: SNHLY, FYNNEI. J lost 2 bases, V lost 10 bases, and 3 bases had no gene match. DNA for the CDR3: TGTGCCACCACAGGGGGCACTGGAAACACCATATATTTT. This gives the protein CATTGGTGNTIYF.

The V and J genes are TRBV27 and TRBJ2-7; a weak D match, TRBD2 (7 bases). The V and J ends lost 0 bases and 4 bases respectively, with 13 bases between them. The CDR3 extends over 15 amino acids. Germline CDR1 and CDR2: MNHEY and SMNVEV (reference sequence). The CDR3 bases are TGTGCCAGCAGTTTATCGGCAGGGAGGGGGTACGAGCAGTACTTC. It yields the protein CASSLSAGRGYEQYF.

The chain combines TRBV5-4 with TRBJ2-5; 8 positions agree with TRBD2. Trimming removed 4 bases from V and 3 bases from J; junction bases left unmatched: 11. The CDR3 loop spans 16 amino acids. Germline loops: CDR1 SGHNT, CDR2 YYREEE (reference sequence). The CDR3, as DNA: TGTGCCAGCAGCCTCGGGACTAGTCGGGTTAAAGAGACCCAGTACTTC. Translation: CASSLGTSRVKETQYF.